This T cell receptor beta chain was recovered during a study of blood T cell repertoires in COVID-19. Profiling relied on immunoSEQ multiplex PCR, and the TCRdb table lists in-frame clones only, not all of them. The sample contains approximately 300,000 clones, around 86% of which appear only once. The CDR3 contains 15 residues. The J segment lost 1 base and the V segment lost 2 bases, leaving 3 bases of the junction unmatched. CDR1 and CDR2 from the germline V gene are SGHTS and YDEGEE. The chain carries TRBV5-8 and TRBJ1-5; the match to TRBD1 covers 7 bases. The receptor comes from a woman aged 18-29 years who had recovered from COVID-19. Sequencing was carried out using PBMCs or T cells enriched from blood (not recorded which). In DNA, the CDR3 is TGTGCCAGCAGCTTCTCGACAGGGAGCAATCAGCCCCAGCATTTT. It yields the protein CASSFSTGSNQPQHF.